Described below is a single T cell receptor beta chain sequence and its context. This sample was included in a study of blood T cell repertoires in COVID-19. The data were produced by immunoSEQ multiplex PCR, yet TCRdb's version contains in-frame clones alone and is incomplete. The sample holds about 200,000 clones, approximately 84% seen once. This CDR3 region has 17 residues. Germline-derived CDR1 and CDR2 are LGHDT and YNNKEL (reference sequence). V was cut by 1 base and J by 7 bases, with 19 bases left in between. J is TRBJ1-4 and V is TRBV3-1 (or the pseudogene TRBV3-2); TRBD1 is a possible D gene (6 bases). Sequenced: peripheral blood. This sequence was found in a woman aged 80 or older with acute or convalescent COVID-19. The CDR3 spells CASSQVPSGGLVEKLFF. The DNA for the CDR3 is TGTGCCAGCAGCCAAGTTCCATCGGGGGGCCTCGTTGAAAAACTGTTTTTT.